This T cell receptor beta chain emerged from a study of T cell responses to AZD1222 COVID-19 vaccine. Profiled with immunoSEQ multiplex PCR; TCRdb holds only in-frame clones, not every one. The sample has roughly 120,000 clones, 85% to 90% seen once. Germline V CDR1 and CDR2: SGHNT, YENEEA. V gave up 1 base and J gave up 6 bases, with 13 bases separating them. The CDR3 is 15 amino acids. General study results and limits: Donors, mostly white British, included more females; clonal diversity was possibly underestimated. Two AZD1222 doses significantly raised spike-specific TCR breadth and depth over controls. The study found vaccine-associated CD4 TCRs spanning spike, dominant at 160-218 and 743-854.

To note about this clone: Its antigen is still unknown.

This TCR was recovered from an adult in good health. The J gene is TRBJ2-1, the V gene TRBV11-3, with D hard to call. Specimen: peripheral blood, collected on day 0 of AZD1222 vaccination. The CDR3 region is CASSLGLVGPNEQFF. CDR3 coding DNA: TGTGCCAGCAGCTTAGGTCTAGTAGGGCCCAATGAGCAGTTCTTC.